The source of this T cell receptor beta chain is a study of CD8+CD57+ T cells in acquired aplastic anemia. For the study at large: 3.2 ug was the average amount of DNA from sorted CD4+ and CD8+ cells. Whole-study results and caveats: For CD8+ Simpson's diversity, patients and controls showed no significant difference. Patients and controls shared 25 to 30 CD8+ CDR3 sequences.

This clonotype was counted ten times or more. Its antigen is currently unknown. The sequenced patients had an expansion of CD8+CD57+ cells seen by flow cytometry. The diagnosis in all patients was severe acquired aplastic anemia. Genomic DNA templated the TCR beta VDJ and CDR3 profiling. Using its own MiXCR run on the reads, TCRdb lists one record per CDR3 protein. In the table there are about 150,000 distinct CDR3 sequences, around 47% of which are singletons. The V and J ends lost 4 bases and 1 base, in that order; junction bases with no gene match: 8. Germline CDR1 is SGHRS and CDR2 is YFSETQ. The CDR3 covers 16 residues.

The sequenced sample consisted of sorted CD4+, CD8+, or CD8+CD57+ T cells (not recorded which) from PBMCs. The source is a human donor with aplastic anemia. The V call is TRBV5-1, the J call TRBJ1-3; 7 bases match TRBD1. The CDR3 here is CASSTGQLASGNTIYF. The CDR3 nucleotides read TGCGCCAGCAGCACGGGACAGCTGGCTTCTGGAAACACCATATATTTT.